This T cell receptor (beta chain) originates from a study of cytomegalovirus exposure and HLA in healthy donors. Study information: The approximately 130 validation repertoires were reported in a later analysis to have been generated on the same platform as the roughly 670 first-cohort repertoires. Study-wide points: The tendency of first-cohort TCR clusters to co-occur in the approximately 110 validation repertoires was identified by a subsequent analysis. Among TCR beta chains, those listed as cytomegalovirus-associated numbered some 170.

The method was immunoSEQ multiplex PCR; TCRdb's version includes in-frame clones alone and lacks a portion of them. In the table there are about 350,000 clones, roughly 90% of which are singletons. Among the 120 or so subjects of the validation cohort, separate from the approximately 700-subject first cohort, were the donors. CDR3 length: 14 amino acids. The V end lost 1 base, the J end lost 5 bases, and 11 bases lay between the germline ends. Per the germline V gene, CDR1 is MGHDK and CDR2 is SYGVNS. Worth noting for this clone: Its antigen remains unidentified.

The rearrangement uses TRBV25-1 and TRBJ1-1; D gene ambiguous. The sequencing sample was made of PBMCs. The sequence was obtained from a woman younger than 45 in good health and CMV-seropositive. The CDR3 is CASSESARRTEAFF. CDR3 bases: TGTGCCAGCAGTGAATCTGCGAGGCGGACTGAAGCTTTCTTT.